The rows below give T cell receptor beta chains drawn from one sample of a study of cytomegalovirus exposure and HLA in healthy donors. Libraries were prepared by immunoSEQ multiplex PCR; TCRdb keeps only in-frame clonotypes and omits some of them. The sample lists 99,000 or so clones, roughly 73% occurring once. Sequenced: PBMCs. These receptors all come from a woman in her forties in good health and CMV-seropositive. Each CDR3 is given with its conserved first and last residue. A D gene is named only where the DNA matches it firmly. Rows may omit the clone size; those that give it use once, few, many or a size class.

size,length,J,D,V,CDR3,DNA
-,15,TRBJ2-3,-,TRBV28,CASTPSWAGTDTQYF,TGTGCCAGCACTCCTAGCTGGGCCGGCACAGATACGCAGTATTTT
-,16,TRBJ2-1,TRBD1,TRBV25-1,CASSGSDRISYNEQFF,TGTGCCAGCAGTGGCTCGGACAGGATCTCCTACAATGAGCAGTTCTTC
-,14,TRBJ1-2,TRBD1,TRBV2,CASSFDRGYYGYTF,TGTGCCAGCAGTTTCGACAGGGGGTACTATGGCTACACCTTC
-,17,TRBJ2-1,-,TRBV5-4,CASSLARGSGGVNEQFF,TGTGCCAGCAGCTTGGCCAGGGGGTCCGGCGGGGTAAATGAGCAGTTCTTC
-,15,TRBJ2-1,-,TRBV11-2,CASSTSGTPYNEQFF,TGTGCCAGCAGCACCTCCGGGACACCCTACAATGAGCAGTTCTTC
-,16,TRBJ1-2,TRBD1,TRBV19,CASSINSGQGGYGYTF,TGTGCCAGTAGTATCAACTCCGGACAGGGTGGCTATGGCTACACCTTC
-,16,TRBJ2-1,-,TRBV7-8,CASSAYRESSYNEQFF,TGTGCCAGCAGCGCTTACAGGGAGAGCTCCTACAATGAGCAGTTCTTC
-,15,TRBJ1-1,-,TRBV4-1,CASSQVVALSLAAFF,TGCGCCAGCAGCCAAGTGGTAGCCCTGAGCCTTGCAGCTTTCTTT
few,12,TRBJ2-1,-,TRBV19,CASSQVYNEQFF,TGTGCCAGTTCTCAGGTTTACAATGAGCAGTTCTTC
-,16,TRBJ2-7,-,TRBV4-3,CASSQGLRQSSYEQYF,TGCGCCAGCAGCCAAGGTCTCCGACAGAGCTCCTACGAGCAGTACTTC
-,15,TRBJ2-3,TRBD2,TRBV7-3,CASSFSGGAEDTQYF,TGTGCCAGCAGCTTTAGCGGGGGGGCAGAAGATACGCAGTATTTT
few,17,TRBJ1-6,TRBD1,TRBV7-8,CASSQRDRSSYNSPLHF,TGTGCCAGCAGCCAGCGGGACAGGAGCTCCTATAATTCACCCCTCCACTTT
once,16,TRBJ2-7,-,TRBV4-1,CASSQVPQGQSYEQYF,TGCGCCAGCAGCCAAGTTCCCCAGGGCCAATCCTACGAGCAGTACTTC
-,14,TRBJ2-7,-,TRBV6-1,CASSRSPTRPEQYF,TGTGCCAGCAGTCGATCACCGACACGGCCCGAGCAGTACTTC
-,16,TRBJ2-2,-,TRBV11-2,CASSTRPGANTGELFF,TGTGCCAGCAGTACTAGGCCGGGGGCGAACACCGGGGAGCTGTTTTTT
-,10,TRBJ2-7,TRBD1,TRBV6-5,CASNWTGEYF,TGTGCCAGTAACTGGACAGGGGAGTACTTC
once,15,TRBJ1-6,-,TRBV28,CASSLDSSYNSPLHF,TGTGCCAGCAGTTTGGACAGCTCCTATAATTCACCCCTCCACTTT
once,13,TRBJ1-2,TRBD1,TRBV2,CASSIGTGFGYTF,TGTGCCAGCAGTATCGGGACAGGGTTTGGCTACACCTTC
-,13,TRBJ2-5,-,TRBV15,CATSRDTQETQYF,TGTGCCACCAGCAGGGACACCCAAGAGACCCAGTACTTC
once,16,TRBJ2-7,TRBD1,TRBV5-4,CASSSTTGQDSYEQYF,TGTGCCAGCAGCTCCACTACGGGACAGGACTCCTACGAGCAGTACTTC
-,20,TRBJ2-1,TRBD2,TRBV15,CATSRGLRALIAGGYNEQFF,TGTGCCACCAGCAGAGGGCTCAGGGCCTTAATAGCGGGGGGATACAATGAGCAGTTCTTC
-,13,TRBJ2-7,TRBD2,TRBV28,CASSNSGNYEQYF,TGTGCCAGCAGTAATAGCGGGAACTACGAGCAGTACTTC
few,15,TRBJ1-1,-,TRBV18,CASSPMTGKNTEAFF,TGTGCCAGCTCACCTATGACGGGGAAGAACACTGAAGCTTTCTTT
-,18,TRBJ1-4,TRBD1,TRBV9,CASSVAAATGGNQEKLFF,TGTGCCAGCAGCGTAGCTGCCGCGACAGGGGGGAATCAAGAAAAACTGTTTTTT
-,14,TRBJ2-7,TRBD1,TRBV7-9,CASSNTGGPYEQYF,TGTGCCAGCAGCAACACAGGGGGCCCCTACGAGCAGTACTTC
-,13,TRBJ2-1,-,TRBV7-2,CAKSVPSLDEQFF,TGTGCCAAATCGGTCCCTAGCTTGGATGAGCAGTTCTTC
-,13,TRBJ1-1,-,TRBV27,CASSLQGTTEAFF,TGTGCCAGCAGTTTACAGGGCACCACTGAAGCTTTCTTT
-,12,TRBJ2-1,-,TRBV5-6,CASSHLTSEQFF,TGTGCCAGCAGTCACCTTACTAGCGAGCAGTTCTTC
-,13,TRBJ1-2,-,TRBV7-2,CASSQRGSDGYTF,TGTGCCAGCAGCCAGAGAGGGAGCGATGGCTACACCTTC
few,14,TRBJ1-4,-,TRBV11-2,CASSLRGANEKLFF,TGTGCCAGCAGCTTACGGGGGGCAAATGAAAAACTGTTTTTT
-,16,TRBJ1-5,-,TRBV10-3,CAISADRLYSNQPQHF,TGTGCCATCAGTGCCGACAGGTTGTATAGCAATCAGCCCCAGCATTTT
-,13,TRBJ1-1,TRBD1,TRBV7-2,CASSPTTGGKAFF,TGTGCCAGCAGCCCTACGACAGGGGGCAAAGCTTTCTTT
-,14,TRBJ2-7,-,TRBV5-6,CASSLAGGDGEQYF,TGTGCCAGCAGCTTGGCCGGAGGTGACGGCGAGCAGTACTTC
-,16,TRBJ2-3,TRBD2,TRBV5-1,CASSPRGGARADTQYF,TGCGCCAGCAGCCCACGGGGAGGGGCCAGGGCAGATACGCAGTATTTT
few,20,TRBJ1-6,TRBD1,TRBV5-5,CASSPQRQGPFSSYNSPLHF,TGTGCCAGCAGCCCGCAGAGACAGGGCCCCTTTAGCTCCTATAATTCACCCCTCCACTTT
-,14,TRBJ1-1,TRBD1,TRBV4-2,CASSRWTGNTEAFF,TGTGCCAGCAGCCGATGGACAGGGAACACTGAAGCTTTCTTT
-,16,TRBJ1-2,-,TRBV4-1,CASSQGFGAGIYGYTF,TGCGCCAGCAGCCAAGGTTTCGGAGCAGGGATTTATGGCTACACCTTC
-,15,TRBJ1-6,-,TRBV4-3,CASSQDLYRNSPLHF,TGCGCCAGCAGCCAAGATTTGTACAGGAATTCACCCCTCCACTTT
-,16,TRBJ2-7,-,TRBV4-2,CASSQAAAGSTYEQYF,TGTGCCAGCAGCCAAGCTGCGGCAGGGTCTACCTACGAGCAGTACTTC
once,14,TRBJ1-5,-,TRBV19,CASRPSNSNQPQHF,TGTGCCAGTAGACCAAGTAACTCCAATCAGCCCCAGCATTTT
-,13,TRBJ1-3,-,TRBV7-9,CSSSFNGENTIYF,TGTTCCAGCAGCTTTAACGGGGAAAACACCATATATTTT
few,12,TRBJ2-1,-,TRBV11-2,CASSSDRVEQFF,TGTGCCAGCAGCTCGGATCGGGTAGAGCAGTTCTTC
-,17,TRBJ2-3,TRBD1,TRBV4-2,CASSDDTGTAVTDTQYF,TGTGCCAGCAGCGACGACACCGGGACAGCAGTCACAGATACGCAGTATTTT
-,15,TRBJ2-7,TRBD2,TRBV4-1,CASSQASGSPYEQYF,TGCGCCAGCAGCCAAGCTAGCGGGAGTCCCTACGAGCAGTACTTC
-,16,TRBJ2-7,-,TRBV12-5,CASGLSWKGASYEQYF,TGTGCTAGTGGTTTGTCCTGGAAGGGAGCCTCCTACGAGCAGTACTTC
few,14,TRBJ1-1,-,TRBV4-2,CASSQLGQGTEAFF,TGTGCCAGCAGCCAATTGGGTCAGGGCACTGAAGCTTTCTTT
-,15,TRBJ2-1,-,TRBV2,CAGRGARERYNEQFF,TGTGCCGGCAGGGGTGCGCGGGAGCGGTACAATGAGCAGTTCTTC
-,15,TRBJ1-2,-,TRBV10-3,CAISEPRWRNYGYTF,TGTGCCATCAGTGAGCCCCGGTGGAGGAACTATGGCTACACCTTC
-,13,TRBJ1-2,-,TRBV5-6,CASSLVQGNGYTF,TGTGCCAGCAGCTTGGTCCAGGGGAATGGCTACACCTTC
-,15,TRBJ1-2,-,TRBV18,CASSPPRWGDYGYTF,TGTGCCAGCTCACCACCGAGGTGGGGGGACTATGGCTACACCTTC
-,12,TRBJ1-1,-,TRBV27,CASSLYDREAFF,TGTGCCAGCAGTTTATACGACAGGGAAGCTTTCTTT
-,13,TRBJ1-4,-,TRBV5-4,CASRKDQEEKLFF,TGTGCCAGCAGAAAAGACCAGGAAGAAAAACTGTTTTTT
once,12,TRBJ1-1,TRBD1,TRBV5-6,CASSFSRGLAFF,TGTGCCAGCAGCTTTTCCAGGGGGCTAGCTTTCTTT
-,16,TRBJ1-5,-,TRBV6-1,CASSEHEGGSNQPQHF,TGTGCCAGCAGTGAACATGAAGGGGGTAGCAATCAGCCCCAGCATTTT
-,14,TRBJ1-2,-,TRBV28,CASSLGGVAYGYTF,TGTGCCAGCAGTTTAGGAGGGGTTGCCTATGGCTACACCTTC